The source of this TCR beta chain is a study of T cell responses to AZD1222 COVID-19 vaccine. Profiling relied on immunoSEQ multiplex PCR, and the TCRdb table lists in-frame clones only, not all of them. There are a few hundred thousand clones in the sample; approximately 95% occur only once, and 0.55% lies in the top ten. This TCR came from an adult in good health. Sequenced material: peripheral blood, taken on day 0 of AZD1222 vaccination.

The chain's CDR3 is CATSRGDPTYNEQFF. The CDR3 DNA is TGTGCCACCAGCAGAGGAGACCCCACCTACAATGAGCAGTTCTTC. The chain uses TRBV15 and TRBJ2-1; D is ambiguous. V was cut by 1 base and J by 2 bases, with 9 bases left in between. Germline V CDR1 and CDR2: LNHNV, YYDKDF (reference sequence). The CDR3 has 15 amino acids.